The TCR beta chain described here comes from a study of cytomegalovirus exposure and HLA in healthy donors. With 60 Vbeta and 13 Jbeta primers, the PCR was carried out. Clones were sequenced by immunoSEQ multiplex PCR, and TCRdb holds only the in-frame ones, with some missing. The table lists about 93,000 clones, around three fifths of them singletons. In this sample, this clone turned up a few times. The CDR3 is made up of 16 amino acids. The V and J ends lost 0 bases and 2 bases respectively, with 14 bases between them. The germline gives CDR1 LGHNA, CDR2 YSLEER. This chain links TRBV4-3 with TRBJ2-7, with D maybe TRBD1 (5 bases). The TCR was taken from a boy under 18 in good health and CMV-seropositive. Sequences were obtained from PBMCs. The CDR3 nucleotides read TGCGCCAGCAGCCAAGATCATGCAGGGTCTGCCTACGAGCAGTACTTC. Protein product: CASSQDHAGSAYEQYF.